This TCR beta chain is from a study of metastatic and nonmetastatic thyroid tumors. As for the study in general: The authors compared repertoires across blood and tumor or nodule tissue from malignant and benign thyroid patients.

Authors' analysis steps: For papillary thyroid cancer, a distant-metastasis classifier was constructed from CDR3 differences observed across clinicopathological groups. TCRdb reanalyzed the PCR reads with MiXCR. These V and J calls are TCRdb output, not the study's own analysis. The table includes 72,000 or so clones, 18% detected once. All patients reached thyroid surgery having received no treatment beforehand. This clone was observed at least ten times. Its antigen is undetermined. The ends lost 5 bases at V and 5 bases at J; junction bases unmatched: 11. This CDR3 is built from 16 residues. Germline V CDR1 and CDR2: DFQATT, SNEGSKA (reference sequence). Whole-study findings and limits: The reported finding was significantly higher TCR beta diversity in malignant thyroid tumors relative to benign nodules, in blood and tumor.

Material: blood. This sequence joins TRBV20-1 and TRBJ2-2; TRBD1 agrees at 10 bases. The origin of this receptor is a female donor with papillary thyroid cancer or a benign thyroid nodule (not recorded which). Some clones in this sample may be carry-over from other donors' samples. Written as DNA, the CDR3 is TGCAGTGCTGAAAACCTCCGGGACAGGGGTACCGGGGAGCTGTTTTTT. Translating it yields CSAENLRDRGTGELFF.